These 14 T cell receptor beta chains came from one sample sequenced in a study of blood T cell repertoires in COVID-19 (dated by TCRdb to 2020 to 2021). The library was produced with the immunoSEQ multiplex PCR assay. The immuneACCESS repertoire file appears here via TCRdb, limited to in-frame rearrangements. These files lack a portion of the clones; in checked studies, under half of the deficit traces to unresolved V genes, and the cause of the others is not known. This sample has over 40,000 clones in its table, and 80% to 85% of those were observed once. The ten largest account for 7.4% of the sample. The source material was peripheral blood. The receptors shown here come from a man in his 60s with active COVID-19.

The chain links TRBV18 to TRBJ2-7, with 8 bases that match TRBD1. Germline loops: CDR1 KGHSH, CDR2 LQKENI. CDR3 size: 14 residues. V lost 3 bases and J lost 2; bases outside the gene matches: 3. Here the CDR3 DNA reads TGTGCCAGCTCACCGCTGGGACAGGCCTACGAGCAGTACTTC. Translating it yields CASSPLGQAYEQYF.

V gene TRBV18 combines with J gene TRBJ2-3; D gene uncertain. Germline V CDR1 and CDR2: KGHSH, LQKENI. CDR3 length: 16 amino acids. V dropped 3 bases and J dropped 0 bases, with 13 bases sitting between them. CDR3 in amino acids: CASSPLRVTSTDTQYF. The CDR3 DNA is TGTGCCAGCTCACCCCTTCGGGTCACTAGCACAGATACGCAGTATTTT.

The gene calls are TRBV5-1 and TRBJ1-2; no clear D. The V end lost 5 bases, the J end lost 2 bases, and 10 bases lay between the germline ends. This CDR3 has 13 residues. Germline loops: CDR1 SGHRS, CDR2 YFSETQ. CDR3 coding DNA: TGCGCCAGCAGTCCGGGATTCAACTATGGCTACACCTTC. This gives the protein CASSPGFNYGYTF.

The chain links TRBV25-1 to TRBJ2-7, with 7 bases fitting TRBD1. The V and J ends lost 2 bases and 0 bases, in that order; junction bases with no gene match: 1. The CDR3 spans 14 residues. Germline V gene sequence: CDR1 MGHDK, CDR2 SYGVNS. Here the CDR3 DNA reads TGTGCCAGCAGTGAAAGGGGGCTCTCCTACGAGCAGTACTTC. Translated: CASSERGLSYEQYF.

V usage is TRBV6-6 and J usage is TRBJ1-5, with 8 bases fitting TRBD1. V lost 6 bases and J lost 0; bases outside the gene matches: 1. Germline V gene data show CDR1 as MNHNY and CDR2 as SVGAGI (reference sequence). The CDR3 runs to 14 residues. CDR3 in amino acids: CASRDRASNQPQHF. The CDR3 nucleotides read TGTGCCAGCAGGGACAGGGCTAGCAATCAGCCCCAGCATTTT.

In this sample, this clone turned up once. The rearrangement uses TRBV10-3 and TRBJ1-2; the D gene is possibly TRBD1 (6 bases). CDR1 is ENHRY and CDR2 is SYGVKD in the germline V gene. With 3 bases removed from V and 4 bases from J, the gap between germline ends came to 9 bases. This CDR3 region has 13 residues. The CDR3 spells CAISEGGAYGYTF. In nucleotides, the CDR3 is TGTGCCATCAGTGAAGGGGGGGCCTATGGCTACACCTTC.

A remark on this clone: At one of its ends the junction is not consistent with the germline gene, which may arise from a read error. The gene calls are TRBV28 and TRBJ2-3; D uncertain. This CDR3 spans 12 amino acids. CDR1 MDHEN and CDR2 SYDVKM come from the germline V gene. In nucleotides, the CDR3 is TGTGCCAGCAGGTTATATGTTAATACGCAGTATTTT. Translating gives CASRLYVNTQYF.

The chain joins TRBV5-1 to TRBJ1-1; no clear D gene. Germline V CDR1 and CDR2: SGHRS, YFSETQ. The CDR3 has 14 residues. Trimming removed 0 bases from V and 3 bases from J, with 9 bases in between. The CDR3 region is CASSLVSRDTEAFF. The CDR3 bases are TGCGCCAGCAGCTTGGTTTCTCGCGACACTGAAGCTTTCTTT.

This chain joins TRBV12-3 or TRBV12-4 and TRBJ1-1; D gene uncertain. V shed 4 bases and J shed 3 bases, with 6 bases lying between them. The CDR3 totals 12 residues. CDR3 amino acids: CASSSGYTEAFF. CDR3 coding DNA: TGTGCCAGCAGTTCGGGATACACTGAAGCTTTCTTT.

This clone was seen a handful of times. J is TRBJ1-2 and V is TRBV5-1; D perhaps matches TRBD1 (5 bases). The V end was cut by 0 bases, the J end by 4 bases, with 10 bases between. Per germline, CDR1 SGHRS and CDR2 YFSETQ. This CDR3 contains 14 residues. CDR3: CASSLVQGTYGYTF. CDR3 coding DNA: TGCGCCAGCAGCTTGGTTCAGGGAACCTATGGCTACACCTTC.

The rearrangement joins TRBV28 to TRBJ1-5; D is unresolved. The CDR3 loop spans 15 amino acids. V dropped 2 bases and J dropped 0 bases, with 8 bases sitting between them. CDR1 and CDR2 from the germline V gene are MDHEN and SYDVKM. CDR3 DNA: TGTGCCAGCAGTTTAATTACGGTTAGCAATCAGCCCCAGCATTTT. Its protein product is CASSLITVSNQPQHF.

This clone has more than one count but fewer than ten. The V and J genes are TRBV7-9 and TRBJ2-1; 10 bases are shared with TRBD2. The CDR3 covers 16 residues. V dropped 5 bases and J dropped 5; count of bases not matched to a gene: 9. The germline CDR1 and CDR2 sequences are SEHNR and FQNEAQ (reference sequence). The CDR3 DNA sequence: TGTGCCAGCAGCGGGATAGCGGGAGGATTCCACAATGAGCAGTTCTTC. It codes for CASSGIAGGFHNEQFF.

The rearrangement links TRBV28 to TRBJ1-5, with D perhaps matching TRBD1 (5 bases). Germline V CDR1 and CDR2: MDHEN, SYDVKM. The CDR3 loop spans 16 amino acids. V was shortened by 3 bases and J by 5 bases, with 17 bases between the two germline ends. Here the CDR3 DNA reads TGTGCCAGCAGTTTTGTGGGGGGAGACCCTTATCAGCCCCAGCATTTT. Translation gives CASSFVGGDPYQPQHF. The entire variable domain, with the rest obtained from reference TRBV28 and TRBJ1-5, is as follows: DVKVTQSSRYLVKRTGEKVFLECVQDMDHENMFWYRQDPGLGLRLIYFSYDVKMKEKGDIPEGYSVSREKKERFSLILESASTNQTSMYLCASSFVGGDPYQPQHFGDGTRLSIL.

The genes are TRBV7-9 and TRBJ2-1, with 11 bases lining up with TRBD2. With 1 base clipped from V and 7 bases from J, the junction kept 3 bases outside the gene matches. Germline-derived CDR1 and CDR2 are SEHNR and FQNEAQ (reference sequence). The CDR3 length is 15 residues. The CDR3 nucleotides read TGTGCCAGCAGCTTAGGTAGCGGGGGGGTAAATGAGCAGTTCTTC. It yields the protein CASSLGSGGVNEQFF. Based on the CDR3 plus reference TRBV7-9 and TRBJ2-1, the full variable domain is DTGVSQNPRHKITKRGQNVTFRCDPISEHNRLYWYRQTLGQGPEFLTYFQNEAQLEKSRLLSDRFSAERPKGSFSTLEIQRTEQGDSAMYLCASSLGSGGVNEQFFGPGTRLTVL.